The text below deals with one T cell receptor (beta chain). Its antigen is currently unknown. Using RNA template, CDR3s of TCR alpha and beta were amplified with iRepertoire arm-PCR. Input was 100-400 ng of tissue mRNA or PBMC total RNA. Using its own MiXCR run on the multiplex PCR reads, TCRdb lists one record per CDR3 protein. The sample records about 140,000 distinct CDR3 sequences, about 39% being singletons. This entry belongs to a study of glioma-infiltrating T cells. Points from the study as a whole: Tissue-blood divergence was below expectation in non-neoplastic patients, above in gliomas. Tissue and blood shared very few CDR3 sequences.

Germline lookup yields CDR1 MNHNS and CDR2 SASEGT. Deletions cut 6 bases from V and 7 bases from J, with 12 bases between. This CDR3 is built from 13 residues. This receptor was taken from a human donor with low-grade glioma or glioblastoma, undergoing nonglioma brain surgery, or in good health (not recorded which). V and J are TRBV6-1 and TRBJ2-2; D not resolved. The sample was glioma tissue, nonneoplastic brain tissue, or PBMCs (not recorded which). The CDR3 loop reads CASRSLDVGELFF. Written as DNA, the CDR3 is TGTGCCAGCAGGTCCTTAGATGTCGGGGAGCTGTTTTTT.